This TCR beta chain was recorded in a study of tumor-infiltrating lymphocytes in primary liver carcinoma. On the study more broadly: The study included patients who were men and women aged 30 to 69 years. Study-wide findings and caveats: Only around 7-24% of top clones occurred in all five tumor regions.

This CDR3 region has 16 residues. Germline-derived CDR1 and CDR2 are MGHRA and YSYEKL. The template, about 540 ng total RNA, yielded TCR beta cDNA made with a constant-region primer. Slightly modified ARM-PCR, run as three nested multiplex PCR rounds, produced the TCR beta libraries. The first two PCR rounds used TRBV1-TRBV30 primers with a Cbeta primer, roughly 10 cycles each. TCRdb analysed the multiplex PCR reads with MiXCR anew, one entry per CDR3 protein. Among about 60,000 distinct CDR3 sequences listed, over 60% were seen once. From 20-30 mg of unsorted bulk tissue, DNA and RNA were co-extracted together. Tumor regions sampled: superior, inferior, left, right poles, and centre. Each tumor sample had over 90% viable tumor cells. As concerns this clonotype: Its antigen remains unknown. One end of the junction fails to match germline, which may point to a read error.

J is TRBJ1-6 and V is TRBV4-1; the match to TRBD1 covers 9 bases. The TCR originated in a middle-aged man with primary liver carcinoma and hepatitis B virus infection. Material: liver tumor tissue from sampling region 4. The subset is: tumor region T4, right-lateral pole. In DNA form, the CDR3 reads TGCGCTAGCAGCCACCACTTACAGGGGGCGGATTCACTCCTCCACTTT. Translated: CASSHHLQGADSLLHF.